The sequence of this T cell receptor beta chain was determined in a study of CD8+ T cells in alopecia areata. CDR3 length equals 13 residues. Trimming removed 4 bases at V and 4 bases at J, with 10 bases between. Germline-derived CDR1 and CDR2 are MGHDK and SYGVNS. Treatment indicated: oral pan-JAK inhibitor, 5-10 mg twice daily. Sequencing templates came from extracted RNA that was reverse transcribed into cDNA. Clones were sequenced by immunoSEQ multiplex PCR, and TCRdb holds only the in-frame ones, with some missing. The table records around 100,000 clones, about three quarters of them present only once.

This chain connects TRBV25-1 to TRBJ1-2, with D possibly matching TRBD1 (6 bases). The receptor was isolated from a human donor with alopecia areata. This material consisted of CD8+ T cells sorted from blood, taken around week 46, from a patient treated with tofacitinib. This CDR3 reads CASSAGTPYGYTF. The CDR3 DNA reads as TGTGCCAGCAGTGCCGGGACACCCTATGGCTACACCTTC.